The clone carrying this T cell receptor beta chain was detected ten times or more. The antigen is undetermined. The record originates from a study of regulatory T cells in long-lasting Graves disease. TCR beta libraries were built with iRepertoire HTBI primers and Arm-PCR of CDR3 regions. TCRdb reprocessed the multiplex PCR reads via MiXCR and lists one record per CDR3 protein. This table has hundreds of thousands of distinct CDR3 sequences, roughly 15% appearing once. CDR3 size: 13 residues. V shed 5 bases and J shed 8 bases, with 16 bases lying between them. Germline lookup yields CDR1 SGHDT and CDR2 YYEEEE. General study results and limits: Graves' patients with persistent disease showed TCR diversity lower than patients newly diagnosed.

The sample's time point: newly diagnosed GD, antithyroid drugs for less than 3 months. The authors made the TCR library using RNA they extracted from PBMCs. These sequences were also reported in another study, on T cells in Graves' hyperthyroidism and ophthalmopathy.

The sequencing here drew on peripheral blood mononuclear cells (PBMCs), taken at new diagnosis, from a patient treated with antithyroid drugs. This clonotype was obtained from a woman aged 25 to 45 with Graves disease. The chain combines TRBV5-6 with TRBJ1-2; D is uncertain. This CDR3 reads CASSSGGPLGYTF. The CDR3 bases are TGTGCCAGCAGTTCAGGTGGGCCTTTGGGCTACACCTTC.